This TCR beta chain was sequenced in a study of human T cells and chemical hapten exposure. Study conclusions and caveats: Expanded TCR counts at PT1 were positively correlated with the patch test score. Unchanged with DPC sensitization were TCRs above 1 in 1000 frequency.

TCRdb fed the RACE reads into MiXCR, producing one record per CDR3 protein. The sample consists of 300,000 to 400,000 distinct CDR3 sequences, approximately 6.9% of them appearing once. This clonotype was counted ten times or more. Antigen unknown. Time point given: patch test 1, 2 weeks after DPC sensitization. Treatment given: therapeutic diphenylcyclopropenone sensitization with weekly scalp DPC. The V gene end was trimmed by 0 bases and the J gene end by 4 bases; junction bases not matched to a gene: 5. This CDR3 is 16 amino acids long. CDR1 is ENHRY and CDR2 is SYGVKD in the germline V gene. The input for sequencing was whole blood, taken in connection with sensitization to the hapten diphenylcyclopropenone (DPC). The receptor's source is a woman aged 18-29 years with alopecia areata. Some clones in this sample may be carry-over from other donors' samples. The chain is built from TRBV10-3 and TRBJ2-3; 9 positions match TRBD2. CDR3 protein: CAISESASGIPDTQYF. In nucleotides, the CDR3 is TGTGCCATCAGTGAGTCGGCTAGCGGGATCCCAGATACGCAGTATTTT.